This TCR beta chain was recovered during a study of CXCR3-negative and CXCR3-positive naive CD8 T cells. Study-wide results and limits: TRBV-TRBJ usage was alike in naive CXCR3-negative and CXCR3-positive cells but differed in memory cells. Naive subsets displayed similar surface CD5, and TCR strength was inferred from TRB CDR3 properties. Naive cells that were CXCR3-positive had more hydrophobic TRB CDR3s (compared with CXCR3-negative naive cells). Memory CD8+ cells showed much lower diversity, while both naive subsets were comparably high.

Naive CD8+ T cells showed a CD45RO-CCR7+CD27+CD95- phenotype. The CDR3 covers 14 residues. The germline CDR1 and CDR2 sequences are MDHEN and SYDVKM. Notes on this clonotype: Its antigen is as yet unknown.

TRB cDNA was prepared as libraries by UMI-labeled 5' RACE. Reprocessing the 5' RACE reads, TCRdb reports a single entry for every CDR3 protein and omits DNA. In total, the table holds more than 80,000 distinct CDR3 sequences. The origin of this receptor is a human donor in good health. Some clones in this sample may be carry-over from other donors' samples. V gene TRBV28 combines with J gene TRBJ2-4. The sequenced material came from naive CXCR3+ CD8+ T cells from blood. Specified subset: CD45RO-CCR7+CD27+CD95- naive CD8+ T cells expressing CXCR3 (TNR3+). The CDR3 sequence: CASSFGIAKNIQYF.